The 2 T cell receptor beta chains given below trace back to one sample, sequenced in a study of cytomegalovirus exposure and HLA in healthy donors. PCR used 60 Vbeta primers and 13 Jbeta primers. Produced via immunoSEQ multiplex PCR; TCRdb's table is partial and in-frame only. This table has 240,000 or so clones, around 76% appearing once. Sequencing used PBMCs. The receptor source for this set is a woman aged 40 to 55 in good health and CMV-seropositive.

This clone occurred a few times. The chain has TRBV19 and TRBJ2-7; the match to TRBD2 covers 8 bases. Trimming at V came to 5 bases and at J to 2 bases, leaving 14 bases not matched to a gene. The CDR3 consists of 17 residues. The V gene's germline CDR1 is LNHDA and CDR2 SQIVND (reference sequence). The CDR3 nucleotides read TGTGCCAGTAGTCTAGCTAGCCTAGCCGGGAGGGCCTACGAGCAGTACTTC. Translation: CASSLASLAGRAYEQYF.

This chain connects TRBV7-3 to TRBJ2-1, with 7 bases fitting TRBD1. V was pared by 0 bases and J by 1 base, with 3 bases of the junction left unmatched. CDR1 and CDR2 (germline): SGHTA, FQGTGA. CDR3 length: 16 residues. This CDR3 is CASSLTPRGSYNEQFF. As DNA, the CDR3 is TGTGCCAGCAGCTTAACCCCCAGGGGGTCCTACAATGAGCAGTTCTTC.